The present T cell receptor beta chain was sequenced within a study of blood T cell repertoires in COVID-19. At the level of the study: Specimens from acute and convalescent COVID-19 originated in the United States, Italy and Spain.

Sequencing was performed with immunoSEQ multiplex PCR; in TCRdb, only in-frame clones are kept and a portion is missing. Found here are 55,000 or so clones, roughly 80% of them singletons; the top ten hold about 6.4%. The CDR3 extends over 13 amino acids. Germline loops: CDR1 SGHTA, CDR2 FQGNSA. Trimming took 1 base from V and 4 from J, leaving 7 bases between them. Sequenced material: peripheral blood. This TCR came from a human donor in a cohort sampled during active or convalescent COVID-19. The chain has TRBV7-2 and TRBJ1-2; D not resolved. The CDR3 nucleotides read TGTGCCAGCAGCTTAGTAGATTTCTATGGCTACACCTTC. It yields the protein CASSLVDFYGYTF.